Listed below are T cell receptor beta chains from one sample, sequenced in a study of PD-L1 blockade in urothelial cancer. Assay: immunoSEQ multiplex PCR; the TCRdb copy retains only in-frame clones and omits some. There are roughly 90,000 clones in the sample; around 92% occur only once, and roughly 0.99% lies in the top ten. The sample here was PBMCs, taken around atezolizumab (anti-PD-L1) treatment. These receptors were obtained from a woman of 80 years or more with urothelial cancer. CDR3s include the opening cysteine and the closing phenylalanine or tryptophan. D genes are given only for firm matches. Size is omitted from some rows. Given values are once, few, many or a class for expanded clones.

>TRBD1|TRBJ2-7|TRBV6-1|NA
CASKPGQGLYEQYF
TGTGCCAGCAAACCGGGACAGGGGTTGTACGAGCAGTACTTC
>NA|TRBJ2-1|TRBV19|NA
CASTTQDEQFF
TGTGCCAGTACAACCCAGGATGAGCAGTTCTTC
>TRBD2|TRBJ2-7|TRBV5-1|NA
CASSLTGTSGYEQYF
TGCGCCAGCAGCTTGACCGGGACTAGCGGATACGAGCAGTACTTC
>NA|TRBJ2-2|TRBV9|NA
CASSVPLGRANTGELFF
TGTGCCAGCAGCGTCCCCTTGGGCAGGGCGAACACCGGGGAGCTGTTTTTT
>TRBD2|TRBJ2-1|TRBV13|NA
CASSVGTTLGEQFF
TGTGCCAGCAGCGTCGGGACTACCCTTGGGGAGCAGTTCTTC
>TRBD2|TRBJ2-7|TRBV6-6|NA
CASAASGSYEQYF
TGTGCCAGCGCGGCTAGCGGGAGTTACGAGCAGTACTTC
>NA|TRBJ2-5|TRBV11-2|NA
CASSPTRGGETQYF
TGTGCCAGCAGCCCGACAAGGGGGGGGGAGACCCAGTACTTC
>NA|TRBJ1-5|TRBV28|once
CASRRWQGQGSNQPQHF
TGTGCCAGCAGGCGTTGGCAGGGCCAGGGTAGCAATCAGCCCCAGCATTTT
>TRBD1|TRBJ2-7|TRBV29-1|once
CSVRKGQGNYEQYF
TGCAGCGTGAGGAAGGGACAGGGAAACTACGAGCAGTACTTC
>TRBD1|TRBJ1-5|TRBV5-1|NA
CASSLGQGDNQPQHF
TGCGCCAGCAGCTTGGGACAGGGGGACAATCAGCCCCAGCATTTT
>TRBD1|TRBJ2-5|TRBV7-9|NA
CASSWDRSQETQYF
TGTGCCAGCAGCTGGGACAGATCCCAAGAGACCCAGTACTTC
>NA|TRBJ2-3|TRBV6-1|NA
CASRADRFYTDTQYF
TGTGCCAGCAGGGCTGACAGGTTCTACACAGATACGCAGTATTTT
>NA|TRBJ2-7|TRBV5-1|NA
CASSMAGDKGYF
TGCGCCAGCAGCATGGCAGGGGACAAGGGGTACTTC
>NA|TRBJ1-1|TRBV27|NA
CASSLFYRGVDSTEAFF
TGTGCCAGCAGTTTATTCTATCGTGGGGTTGACAGCACTGAAGCTTTCTTT
>TRBD1|TRBJ2-7|TRBV6-1|NA
CASEDRSKLSYEQYF
TGTGCCAGCGAGGACAGGTCTAAACTCTCCTACGAGCAGTACTTC
>NA|TRBJ2-4|TRBV6-1|NA
CASSGWGQSREIQYF
TGTGCCAGCAGTGGCTGGGGGCAGAGCAGGGAAATTCAGTACTTC
>TRBD2|TRBJ2-1|TRBV5-1|NA
CASSLGEGPNLRQNEQFF
TGCGCCAGCAGCTTGGGGGAGGGACCCAACCTTCGACAGAATGAGCAGTTCTTC
>TRBD2|TRBJ2-3|TRBV27|NA
CASRRSGRMADTQYF
TGTGCCAGCAGACGAAGCGGGAGAATGGCAGATACGCAGTATTTT
>NA|TRBJ1-2|TRBV7-3|NA
CASSEMPANYGYTF
TGTGCCAGCAGCGAAATGCCAGCTAACTATGGCTACACCTTC
>TRBD1|TRBJ1-2|TRBV2|once
CASSESGGNYGYTF
TGTGCCAGCAGTGAATCAGGGGGGAACTATGGCTACACCTTC
>NA|TRBJ1-2|TRBV6-6|NA
CASSRTSMGGYTF
TGTGCCAGCAGCCGGACTTCCATGGGGGGCTACACCTTC
>NA|TRBJ2-2|TRBV5-1|NA
CASSLGQVNTGELFF
TGCGCCAGCAGCTTGGGGCAGGTCAACACCGGGGAGCTGTTTTTT
>TRBD1|TRBJ2-4|TRBV19|NA
CASSWTGRNENIQYF
TGTGCCAGTAGTTGGACAGGGCGTAATGAAAACATTCAGTACTTC
>TRBD1|TRBJ1-4|TRBV18|NA
CASSPTGTGVEKLFF
TGTGCCAGCTCACCGACCGGGACAGGGGTCGAAAAACTGTTTTTT
>TRBD2|TRBJ2-4|TRBV28|NA
CASSLRASGSINIQYF
TGTGCCAGCAGTTTACGGGCTAGCGGGAGTATAAACATTCAGTACTTC
>TRBD1|TRBJ2-7|TRBV11-2|NA
CASSLGQGGEQYF
TGTGCCAGCAGCCTGGGACAGGGGGGCGAGCAGTACTTC
>TRBD2|TRBJ2-7|TRBV5-1|NA
CASSLIPTSGSYEQYF
TGCGCCAGCAGCTTGATCCCAACTAGCGGGAGTTACGAGCAGTACTTC
>NA|TRBJ1-2|TRBV4-1|NA
CASSQDVRGGYTF
TGCGCCAGCAGCCAAGATGTCCGTGGCGGCTACACCTTC
>TRBD1|TRBJ1-1|TRBV7-8|NA
CASSLGQTGTEAFF
TGTGCCAGCAGCTTGGGACAGACGGGCACTGAAGCTTTCTTT
>NA|TRBJ2-5|TRBV9|NA
CASSVASMGSQETQYF
TGTGCCAGCAGCGTAGCGAGTATGGGGAGCCAAGAGACCCAGTACTTC
>TRBD1|TRBJ2-7|TRBV2|NA
CASRGTGTNEQYF
TGTGCCAGCAGAGGGACAGGGACCAACGAGCAGTACTTC